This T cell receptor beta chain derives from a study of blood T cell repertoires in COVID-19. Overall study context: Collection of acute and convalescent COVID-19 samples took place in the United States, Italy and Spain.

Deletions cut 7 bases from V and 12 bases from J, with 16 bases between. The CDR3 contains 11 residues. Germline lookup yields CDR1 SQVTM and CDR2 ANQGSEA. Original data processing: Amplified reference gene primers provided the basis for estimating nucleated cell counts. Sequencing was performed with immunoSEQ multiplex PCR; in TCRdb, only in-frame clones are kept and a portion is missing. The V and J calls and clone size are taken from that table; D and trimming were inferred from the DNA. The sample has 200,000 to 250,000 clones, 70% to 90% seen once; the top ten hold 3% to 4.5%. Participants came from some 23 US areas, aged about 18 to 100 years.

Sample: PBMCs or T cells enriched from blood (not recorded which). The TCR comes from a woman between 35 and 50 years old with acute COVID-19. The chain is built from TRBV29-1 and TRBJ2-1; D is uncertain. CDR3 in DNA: TGCAGCGGGAACTACCGACGGTCGCAGTTCTTC. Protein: CSGNYRRSQFF.